This passage covers 7 T cell receptor beta chains from one sample sequenced in a study of T cells in narcolepsy. The assay was immunoSEQ multiplex PCR, and TCRdb's table has in-frame clones only and misses some. The data hold 25,000 to 35,000 clones, with around nine tenths observed a single time. Sequencing was done on a sample of CD45RA- memory CD4+ T cells from PBMCs. The receptors derive from a human donor with narcolepsy.

This chain joins TRBV9 and TRBJ2-6, with D tentatively TRBD1 (6 bases). The CDR3 has 13 amino acids. Germline CDR1 is SGDLS and CDR2 is YYNGEE. Between the trimmed V and J ends, which lost 6 bases and 2 bases, there was a span of 6 bases. The DNA for the CDR3 is TGTGCCAGCAAGGGGGCTGGGGCCAACGTCCTGACTTTC. Translating it yields CASKGAGANVLTF. Together with reference TRBV9 and TRBJ2-6, the CDR3 gives the full variable domain: DSGVTQTPKHLITATGQRVTLRCSPRSGDLSVYWYQQSLDQGLQFLIQYYNGEERAKGNILERFSAQQFPDLHSELNLSSLELGDSALYFCASKGAGANVLTFGAGSRLTVL.

This clone was seen only a few times. The chain joins TRBV9 to TRBJ2-6, with D tentatively TRBD1 (6 bases). Germline CDR1 reads SGDLS; CDR2 reads YYNGEE. Trimming removed 3 bases at V and 2 bases at J, with 9 bases between. This CDR3 has 15 residues. CDR3 coding DNA: TGTGCCAGCAGCGGAGAGGGGGCTGGGGCCAACGTCCTGACTTTC. Translating gives CASSGEGAGANVLTF.

J is TRBJ1-1 and V is TRBV4-2, with 9 bases matching TRBD1. There are 17 residues in the CDR3. Looked up from germline, CDR1 is LGHNA and CDR2 is YNFKEQ. Germline trimming cut 0 bases from V and 1 base from J; bases unmatched to any gene: 6. CDR3 protein: CASSQDRVGQGNTEAFF. CDR3 sequence (DNA): TGTGCCAGCAGCCAAGATCGGGTGGGACAGGGGAACACTGAAGCTTTCTTT.

The chain joins TRBV19 to TRBJ1-5; D gene uncertain. The CDR3 loop spans 14 amino acids. The ends were cut back, 9 bases at V and 3 bases at J, with 15 bases in the middle. Germline V gene sequence: CDR1 LNHDA, CDR2 SQIVND (reference sequence). CDR3 region: CASSRDPINQPQHF. The CDR3, as DNA: TGTGCCAGCAGTCGGGATCCGATCAATCAGCCCCAGCATTTT.

CDR3 loop: CASSPRASAANEKLFF. CDR3 DNA sequence: TGTGCCAGTAGTCCCCGGGCGTCGGCGGCTAATGAAAAACTGTTTTTT. This chain joins TRBV19 and TRBJ1-4; D uncertain. V was clipped by 5 bases and J by 3 bases, with 16 bases between them. Germline CDR1 is LNHDA and CDR2 is SQIVND (reference sequence). The CDR3 totals 16 residues.

The chain joins TRBV18 to TRBJ1-2; a possible D gene is TRBD1 (5 bases). V lost 6 bases and J 2 bases, leaving 10 bases between the germline ends. In germline, CDR1 is KGHSH, CDR2 LQKENI. The CDR3 runs to 13 residues. The CDR3 DNA sequence: TGTGCCAGCTCGACAGCAGGGAACTATGGCTACACCTTC. Amino acids: CASSTAGNYGYTF.

The CDR3 region is CASSSLGLGPREDTQYF. DNA for the CDR3: TGTGCCAGCAGCTCCCTGGGACTAGGGCCTCGCGAGGATACGCAGTATTTT. The chain combines TRBV11-2 with TRBJ2-3; the match to TRBD2 covers 8 bases. The CDR3 contains 17 residues. CDR1 is SGHAT, CDR2 FQNNGV, per germline. Trimming took 4 bases from V and 6 from J; bases not matched to a gene: 15.